This TCR beta chain derives from a study of Ad26.COV2.S vaccination and SARS-CoV-2 variants. Study in general: Ad26.COV2.S given intramuscularly, once or twice 56 days apart. Regarding the study as a whole: Vaccinees and placebo recipients showed similar non-spike TCR breadth. Placebo recipients trailed vaccine recipients in spike-specific TCR breadth.

The treatment is: around 19 received Ad26.COV2.S at low or high dose, single or two shots; 5 received placebo; per-sample allocation not given. It was on day 63 after the first vaccine or placebo injection that samples were taken. The CDR3 consists of 12 residues. Per the germline V gene, CDR1 is DFQATT and CDR2 is SNEGSKA (reference sequence). Details on this clone: The antigen remains undetermined. Mismatch with germline at one junction end may stem from a read error.

The table came from immunoSEQ multiplex PCR; TCRdb's copy has only in-frame clones and leaves some out. The sample carries about 390,000 clones, 80% to 90% recorded once. V gene TRBV20-1 combines with J gene TRBJ1-1; D is unclear. This specimen consisted of peripheral blood, obtained in a trial of Ad26.COV2.S vaccine versus placebo. The source is a person between 18 and 65 years old who received the Ad26.COV2.S COVID-19 vaccine or a placebo. CDR3: CRASDGNTEAFF. In DNA form, the CDR3 reads TGCAGAGCTAGTGACGGGAACACTGAAGCTTTCTTT.